The clone carrying this TCR beta chain was seen only a few times. This specimen comes from a study of spatial heterogeneity in lung cancer. Specified time point: blood at routine non-recurrence follow-up after resection. TCRdb used MiXCR to reprocess the 5' RACE reads, holding one entry per CDR3 protein. The sample shows approximately 110,000 distinct CDR3 sequences, 11% of them seen only once. Trimming at V came to 7 bases and at J to 1 base, leaving 33 bases not matched to a gene. This CDR3 is built from 24 residues. Germline assignment: CDR1 MDHEN and CDR2 SYDVKM. The origin of this receptor is a female donor with early-stage non-small cell lung cancer. The starting material was PBMCs, obtained at follow-up. This chain uses TRBV28 with TRBJ2-4, with 8 bases matching TRBD2. The CDR3 spells CASTPRLGSGIRNQLLLAKNIQYF. Here the CDR3 DNA reads TGTGCCAGCACCCCCCGCCTAGGTAGCGGGATTAGGAACCAGCTCCTGCTGGCCAAAAACATTCAGTACTTC.